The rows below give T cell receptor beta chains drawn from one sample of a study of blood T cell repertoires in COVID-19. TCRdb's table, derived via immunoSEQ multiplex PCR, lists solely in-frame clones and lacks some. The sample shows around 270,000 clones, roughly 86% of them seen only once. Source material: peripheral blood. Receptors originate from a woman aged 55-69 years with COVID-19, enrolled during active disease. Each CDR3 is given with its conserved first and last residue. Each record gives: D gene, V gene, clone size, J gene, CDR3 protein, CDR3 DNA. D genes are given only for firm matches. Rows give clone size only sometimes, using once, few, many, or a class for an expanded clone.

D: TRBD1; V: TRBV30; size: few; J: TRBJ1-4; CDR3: CAWSRQGINEKLFF; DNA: TGTGCCTGGAGTAGACAGGGTATTAATGAAAAACTGTTTTTT
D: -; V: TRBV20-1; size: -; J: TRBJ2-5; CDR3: CSASPGTGQETQYF; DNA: TGCAGTGCTAGTCCCGGGACTGGGCAAGAGACCCAGTACTTC
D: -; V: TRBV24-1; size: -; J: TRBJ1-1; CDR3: CATMGHANTEAFF; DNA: TGTGCCACCATGGGACACGCGAACACTGAAGCTTTCTTT
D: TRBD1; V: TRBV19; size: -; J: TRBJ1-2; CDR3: CASKPGTGIGYTF; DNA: TGTGCCAGTAAACCCGGGACAGGGATCGGCTACACCTTC
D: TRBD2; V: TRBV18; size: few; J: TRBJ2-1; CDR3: CASSPRGSGDPDEQFF; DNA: TGTGCCAGCTCACCCCGGGGTAGCGGGGACCCAGATGAGCAGTTCTTC
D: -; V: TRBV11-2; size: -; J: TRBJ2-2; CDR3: CASSLRAAGTTGELFF; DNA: TGTGCCAGCAGCTTACGGGCCGCGGGGACCACCGGGGAGCTGTTTTTT
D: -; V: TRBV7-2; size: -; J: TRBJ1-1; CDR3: CASSLVRGTEAFF; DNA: TGTGCCAGCAGCTTAGTTAGGGGCACTGAAGCTTTCTTT
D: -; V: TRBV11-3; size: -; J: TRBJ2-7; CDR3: CASSPRGGSPPYEQYF; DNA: TGTGCCAGCAGCCCCCGAGGGGGTAGTCCGCCCTACGAGCAGTACTTC
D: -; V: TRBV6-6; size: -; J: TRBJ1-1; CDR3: CASSVQGGSTEAFF; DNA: TGTGCCAGCAGCGTACAGGGCGGGAGCACTGAAGCTTTCTTT
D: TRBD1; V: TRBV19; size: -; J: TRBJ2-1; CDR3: CASSKRQGVPNEQFF; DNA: TGTGCCAGTAGTAAAAGACAGGGGGTCCCCAATGAGCAGTTCTTC
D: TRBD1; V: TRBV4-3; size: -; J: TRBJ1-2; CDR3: CASSQRDRDNYGYTF; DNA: TGCGCCAGCAGCCAGAGGGACAGAGATAACTATGGCTACACCTTC
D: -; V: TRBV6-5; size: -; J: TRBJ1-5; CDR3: CASFNTGRGNQPQHF; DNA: TGTGCCAGCTTTAATACAGGACGGGGGAATCAGCCCCAGCATTTT
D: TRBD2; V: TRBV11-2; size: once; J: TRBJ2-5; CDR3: CASSPRLAGLQETQYF; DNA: TGTGCCAGCAGCCCCCGACTAGCGGGGCTCCAAGAGACCCAGTACTTC
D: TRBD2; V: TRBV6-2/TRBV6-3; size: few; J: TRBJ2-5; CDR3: CASSRGGQETQYF; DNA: TGTGCCAGCAGTCGGGGGGGGCAAGAGACCCAGTACTTC
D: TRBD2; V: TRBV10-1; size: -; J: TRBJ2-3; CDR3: CASSGPQAGEDTQYF; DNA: TGCGCCAGCAGTGGGCCCCAAGCGGGAGAAGATACGCAGTATTTT
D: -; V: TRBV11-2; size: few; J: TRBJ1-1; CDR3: CASSPHGGAEAFF; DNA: TGTGCCAGCAGCCCTCATGGAGGAGCTGAAGCTTTCTTT
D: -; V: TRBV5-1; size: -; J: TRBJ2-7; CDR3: CASSLVQGQYYEQYF; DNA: TGCGCCAGCAGCTTGGTACAGGGACAATACTACGAGCAGTACTTC
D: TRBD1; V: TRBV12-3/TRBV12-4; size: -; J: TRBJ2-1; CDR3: CASSFNRGNEQFF; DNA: TGTGCCAGCAGTTTTAACAGGGGGAATGAGCAGTTCTTC
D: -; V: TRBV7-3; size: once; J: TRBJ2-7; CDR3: CASSLTGGLDEQYF; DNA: TGTGCCAGCAGCTTAACGGGTGGGCTGGACGAGCAGTACTTC
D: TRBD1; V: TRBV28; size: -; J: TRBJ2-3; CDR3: CASVEGAYSTDTQYF; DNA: TGTGCCAGCGTTGAGGGGGCGTACAGTACAGATACGCAGTATTTT
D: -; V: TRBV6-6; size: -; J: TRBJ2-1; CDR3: CASSLQGSLYNEQFF; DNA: TGTGCCAGCAGTCTACAGGGATCCCTTTACAATGAGCAGTTCTTC
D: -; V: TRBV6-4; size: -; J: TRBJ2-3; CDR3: CASSYSQGDTQYF; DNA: TGTGCCAGCAGTTACTCCCAGGGGGATACGCAGTATTTT